This TCR beta chain is drawn from a study of blood T cell repertoires in COVID-19. Study background: The United States, Italy and Spain supplied acute and convalescent COVID-19 samples. The analysed material was cDNA or gDNA that came from T cells, B-cell-depleted T cells, or PBMCs.

Per the original data handling: Cell counts per sample came from amplifying reference gene primers. Assay: immunoSEQ multiplex PCR; the TCRdb copy retains only in-frame clones and omits some. That table supplies the V and J calls and clone size; D and trimming were determined from the DNA. The table includes around 150,000 clones, around 93% detected once. Sequencing was performed on peripheral blood. This receptor was obtained from a woman in her fifties or sixties with acute or convalescent COVID-19.

DNA for the CDR3: TGCGCCAGCAGCAAGGGGGCCGGTGGCTACACCTTC. Translated, it gives CASSKGAGGYTF. This rearrangement joins TRBV4-3 to TRBJ1-2; 7 bases map to TRBD1. The CDR3 is 12 residues long. Germline CDR1 is LGHNA and CDR2 is YSLEER. With 5 bases clipped from V and 7 bases from J, the junction kept 4 bases outside the gene matches.